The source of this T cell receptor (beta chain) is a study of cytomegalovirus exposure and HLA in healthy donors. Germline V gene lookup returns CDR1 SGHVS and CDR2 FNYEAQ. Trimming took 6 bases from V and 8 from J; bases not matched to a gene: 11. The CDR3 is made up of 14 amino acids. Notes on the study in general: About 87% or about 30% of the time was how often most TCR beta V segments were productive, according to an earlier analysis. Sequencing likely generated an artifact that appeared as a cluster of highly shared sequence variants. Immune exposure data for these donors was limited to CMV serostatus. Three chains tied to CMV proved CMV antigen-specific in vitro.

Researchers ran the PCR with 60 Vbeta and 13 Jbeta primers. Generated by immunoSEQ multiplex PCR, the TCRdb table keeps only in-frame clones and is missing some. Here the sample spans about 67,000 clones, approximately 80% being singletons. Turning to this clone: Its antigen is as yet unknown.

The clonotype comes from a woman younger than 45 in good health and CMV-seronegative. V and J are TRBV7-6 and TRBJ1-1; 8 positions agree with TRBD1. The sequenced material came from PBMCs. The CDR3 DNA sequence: TGTGCCAGCAGTCCTGACTTGACAGGGGTGGAAGCTTTCTTT. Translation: CASSPDLTGVEAFF.